Sequencing of this T cell receptor (beta chain) was carried out in a study of control samples from healthy donors and cancer patients. This CDR3 region has 14 residues. V was clipped by 6 bases and J by 6 bases; unmatched bases: 10. CDR1 and CDR2 (germline): MNHEY, SMNVEV (reference sequence). Measured with immunoSEQ multiplex PCR; TCRdb has only the in-frame clones, and not every one. The sample carries around 170,000 clones, around 88% recorded once. This clonotype was obtained from a young woman in good health. Sequences were obtained from blood. The rearrangement joins TRBV27 to TRBJ2-7, with 8 bases fitting TRBD1. The CDR3 DNA is TGTGCCAGCAGCCCCGGGACAGGATACAGCGAGCAGTACTTC. Translation gives CASSPGTGYSEQYF.